A single sample gave rise to the 21 T cell receptor beta chains below, sequenced in a study of cytomegalovirus exposure and HLA in healthy donors. The study ran its PCR with 60 Vbeta and 13 Jbeta primers. Sequencing was performed with immunoSEQ multiplex PCR; in TCRdb, only in-frame clones are kept and a portion is missing. The data contain about 130,000 clones, 76% of them singletons. Sample: PBMCs. The receptors originated from a man aged 45-65 years in good health and CMV-seronegative.

CDR3 loop: CASSDRENSNQPQHF. CDR3 in DNA: TGTGCCAGCTCGGACAGGGAAAATAGCAATCAGCCCCAGCATTTT. This chain connects TRBV28 to TRBJ1-5, with 8 positions matching TRBD1. The CDR3 extends over 15 amino acids. Germline V lookup: CDR1 MDHEN, CDR2 SYDVKM. The V gene end was trimmed by 8 bases and the J gene end by 0 bases; junction bases not matched to a gene: 6.

This clone was counted only a few times. J is TRBJ1-1 and V is TRBV18; D is perhaps TRBD1 (6 bases). Germline V gene data show CDR1 as KGHSH and CDR2 as LQKENI. The CDR3 covers 16 residues. Trimming cost V 3 bases and J 0 bases, with 14 bases left between them. CDR3 sequence: CASSPSQGKMNTEAFF. CDR3 nucleotide sequence: TGTGCCAGCTCACCGTCACAGGGCAAGATGAACACTGAAGCTTTCTTT.

The chain carries TRBV6-1 and TRBJ2-7; 8 bases match TRBD1. Germline V gene sequence: CDR1 MNHNS, CDR2 SASEGT. The CDR3 spans 15 residues. With V trimmed by 3 bases and J by 2 bases, 6 bases remained unmatched. The CDR3 here is CASSELVTGAYEQYV. As DNA, the CDR3 is TGTGCCAGCAGTGAGTTGGTGACAGGGGCCTACGAGCAGTACGTC.

This clone was detected only a few times. The genes are TRBV29-1 and TRBJ1-4; D call uncertain. The germline V gene has CDR1 SQVTM and CDR2 ANQGSEA. The CDR3 extends over 16 amino acids. Trimming left V 0 bases short and J 8 bases short, with 19 bases between. Here the CDR3 DNA reads TGCAGCGTTGAAGATCTAACCGACACGATCGCCGAAAAACTGTTTTTT. This sequence encodes CSVEDLTDTIAEKLFF.

This clone was seen more than once but under ten times. The chain is built from TRBV28 and TRBJ2-7; D might be TRBD1 (6 bases). Deletions cut 6 bases from V and 4 bases from J, with 19 bases between. Germline CDR1 reads MDHEN; CDR2 reads SYDVKM. There are 15 residues in the CDR3. The CDR3 DNA reads TGTGCCAGCAGATCCCCGGGGCAGGGGACATACGAGCAGTACGTC. Translated: CASRSPGQGTYEQYV.

The chain has TRBV28 and TRBJ2-5; 8 bases match TRBD1. J gave up 4 bases and V 6 bases, and 4 bases lay outside the gene matches. Germline loops: CDR1 MDHEN, CDR2 SYDVKM. CDR3 length: 13 amino acids. The CDR3 nucleotides read TGTGCCAGCAGCAGGGACAGGATAGAGACCCAGTACTTC. It yields the protein CASSRDRIETQYF.

This chain connects TRBV18 to TRBJ2-3, with TRBD1 identical over 9 bases. V was clipped by 6 bases and J by 4 bases; unmatched bases: 8. CDR1 and CDR2 (germline): KGHSH, LQKENI. The CDR3 is 15 amino acids. The CDR3 bases are TGTGCCAGCTCCCGGGGACAGGGTTGGGCAGATACGCAGTATTTT. Translated: CASSRGQGWADTQYF.

The J gene is TRBJ2-3, the V gene TRBV19; weak D call: TRBD2 (6 bases). Germline V gene lookup returns CDR1 LNHDA and CDR2 SQIVND (reference sequence). This CDR3 contains 13 residues. With 10 bases removed from V and 2 bases from J, the gap between germline ends came to 13 bases. CDR3 sequence: CATLGGDTDTQYF. CDR3 coding DNA: TGTGCCACCCTCGGCGGGGACACAGATACGCAGTATTTT.

Notes on this clone: A read error may account for a junction end that differs from germline. This chain uses TRBV7-9 with TRBJ2-7, with a possible D match to TRBD1 (5 bases). The CDR3 has 13 residues. Germline V CDR1 and CDR2: SEHNR, FQNEAQ (reference sequence). The CDR3 region has the DNA TGTTCCAGCAGCACCTTAGACAGCTACGAGCAGTACTTC. Translated: CSSSTLDSYEQYF.

The J gene is TRBJ2-7, the V gene TRBV27; D remains unclear. The CDR3 totals 14 residues. Germline lookup yields CDR1 MNHEY and CDR2 SMNVEV (reference sequence). V lost 9 bases, J lost 2 bases, and 17 bases lay in between. CDR3: CARATLPVPYEQYV. The CDR3 DNA is TGTGCCAGGGCTACACTACCTGTCCCCTACGAGCAGTACGTC.

The rearrangement links TRBV5-6 to TRBJ2-2; no clear D gene. CDR1 and CDR2 (germline): SGHDT, YYEEEE. CDR3 size: 17 residues. V lost 2 bases to trimming and J lost 3 bases, with 17 bases between them. The chain's CDR3 is CASSLTPQIPDTGELFF. The CDR3 coding sequence is TGTGCCAGCAGCTTAACCCCACAGATCCCGGACACCGGGGAGCTGTTTTTT.

The chain uses TRBV14 and TRBJ2-1; 9 bases match TRBD2. CDR1 SGHDN and CDR2 FVKESK come from the germline V gene. V shed 4 bases and J 7 bases; nucleotides not matched to a gene: 8. The CDR3 runs to 15 residues. The CDR3, as DNA: TGTGCCAGCAGCCTTCAGCGGGGGGAATTAAATGAGCAGTTCTTC. Translating it yields CASSLQRGELNEQFF.

The chain has TRBV6-4 and TRBJ2-3, with TRBD2 matching over 11 bases. CDR3 length: 15 amino acids. The V segment lost 3 bases and the J segment 1 base; nucleotides outside the gene matches: 0. Germline assignment: CDR1 MRHNA and CDR2 SNTAGT. The CDR3 sequence is CASSETSGGTDTQYF. CDR3 DNA sequence: TGTGCCAGCAGTGAGACTAGCGGGGGCACAGATACGCAGTATTTT.

This chain uses TRBV4-2 with TRBJ1-4; D is undetermined. Trimming left V 0 bases short and J 8 bases short, with 10 bases between. In germline, CDR1 is LGHNA, CDR2 YNFKEQ. The CDR3 totals 14 residues. The CDR3 here is CASSQEVQVEKLFF. The CDR3 DNA sequence: TGTGCCAGCAGCCAAGAGGTTCAGGTCGAAAAACTGTTTTTT.

The chain uses TRBV7-9 and TRBJ1-2; tentatively, D is TRBD1 (6 bases). The V end was cut by 5 bases, the J end by 7 bases, with 17 bases between. Germline CDR1 reads SEHNR; CDR2 reads FQNEAQ (reference sequence). This CDR3 is built from 14 residues. This chain's CDR3 is CASSPSPGGAGYTF. The DNA for the CDR3 is TGTGCCAGCAGCCCGTCCCCGGGGGGCGCTGGCTACACCTTC. Drawing the rest from reference TRBV7-9 and TRBJ1-2, the complete variable domain is DTGVSQNPRHKITKRGQNVTFRCDPISEHNRLYWYRQTLGQGPEFLTYFQNEAQLEKSRLLSDRFSAERPKGSFSTLEIQRTEQGDSAMYLCASSPSPGGAGYTFGSGTRLTVV.

The CDR3 loop is CASSLQGTGANVLTF. The CDR3 DNA is TGCGCCAGCAGCCTACAGGGAACTGGGGCCAACGTCCTGACTTTC. V is TRBV5-1 and J is TRBJ2-6; D might be TRBD1 (6 bases). Germline loops: CDR1 SGHRS, CDR2 YFSETQ. The length of the CDR3 is 15 residues. Trimming cost V 4 bases and J 2 bases, with 10 bases left between them.

V gene TRBV19 combines with J gene TRBJ1-5; D is undetermined. The CDR3 is 13 residues long. The germline gives CDR1 LNHDA, CDR2 SQIVND (reference sequence). With 9 bases removed from V and 4 bases from J, the gap between germline ends came to 13 bases. As DNA, the CDR3 is TGTGCCAGCAGCCAGCCGGGGAATCAGCCCCAGCATTTT. Encoded protein: CASSQPGNQPQHF.

V and J are TRBV5-5 and TRBJ1-1, with 7 bases matching TRBD1. This CDR3 has 15 amino acids. Germline lookup yields CDR1 SGHKS and CDR2 YYEKEE (reference sequence). The trim removed 4 bases at V and 8 bases at J, leaving 14 bases unmatched. The CDR3 nucleotides are TGTGCCAGCAGCAGGGCACAACAGGGGTCCATCGAAGCTTTCTTT. Its protein is CASSRAQQGSIEAFF.

The chain joins TRBV4-1 to TRBJ2-1, with D perhaps matching TRBD2 (6 bases). In germline, CDR1 is MGHRA, CDR2 YSYEKL. V was clipped by 4 bases and J by 4 bases, with 14 bases between them. The CDR3 extends over 15 amino acids. The DNA for the CDR3 is TGCGCCAGCAGCCCCGGACTATCTAGGTACAATGAGCAGTTCTTC. This encodes CASSPGLSRYNEQFF.

V and J are TRBV5-1 and TRBJ2-1; TRBD1 aligns across 9 bases. The germline gives CDR1 SGHRS, CDR2 YFSETQ. J gave up 8 bases and V 1 base, and 4 bases lay outside the gene matches. The CDR3 runs 14 residues. The CDR3 region is CASSLRDREDEQFF. In DNA form, the CDR3 reads TGCGCCAGCAGCTTGAGGGACAGGGAGGATGAGCAGTTCTTC.

The gene calls are TRBV9 and TRBJ1-3; D is ambiguous. Trimming removed 1 base from V and 10 bases from J, with 15 bases in between. The CDR3 is 14 residues long. CDR1 and CDR2 (germline): SGDLS, YYNGEE. Written as DNA, the CDR3 is TGTGCCAGCAGCGTACCGGACCCCTCGGGGACCATATATTTT. This translates into CASSVPDPSGTIYF.